Below, 20 T cell receptor beta chains from the same sample are listed, as sequenced in a study of Tregs in tolerant kidney transplant recipients. The method was immunoSEQ multiplex PCR; TCRdb's version includes in-frame clones alone and lacks a portion of them. The sample holds roughly 70,000 clones; more than 70% are singletons and the top ten take approximately 3.9%. Mixed chimerism was transient after nonmyeloablative marrow transplants from related graft donors. Here the sequenced sample was CD4+ T cells from blood (PBMCs), taken 6 months after the transplant. All receptors derive from a human patient who received a combined kidney and bone marrow transplant. Some of the T cells may derive from the graft donor.

The rearrangement joins TRBV10-3 to TRBJ2-3; TRBD1 matches 7 bases. The V and J ends lost 4 bases and 1 base, in that order; junction bases with no gene match: 5. Germline lookup yields CDR1 ENHRY and CDR2 SYGVKD. The CDR3 consists of 15 residues. For the CDR3, the DNA is TGTGCCATCAGTGCACTTGGGACAGGCACAGATACGCAGTATTTT. This sequence encodes CAISALGTGTDTQYF.

CDR3 DNA sequence: TGTGCCAGCAGCTTAGTCTGGCAAAACACCGGGGAGCTGTTTTTT. This codes for CASSLVWQNTGELFF. The V call is TRBV7-2, the J call TRBJ2-2, with D unclear. The germline V gene encodes CDR1 SGHTA and CDR2 FQGNSA. V lost 1 base and J 2 bases, leaving 8 bases between the germline ends. This CDR3 is 15 amino acids long.

This clone has a single count. The chain employs TRBV7-6 and TRBJ1-4; unclear D gene. The V gene lost 4 bases and the J gene lost 3 bases, with 9 bases spanning the gap. This CDR3 has 14 amino acids. CDR1 is SGHVS and CDR2 is FNYEAQ in the germline V gene. CDR3 nucleotides: TGTGCCAGCAGCTCCCTAGGCCCTAATGAAAAACTGTTTTTT. Its translation: CASSSLGPNEKLFF.

The chain combines TRBV11-3 with TRBJ2-1; TRBD1 aligns across 11 bases. CDR1 is SGHNT, CDR2 YENEEA, per germline. V lost 2 bases, J lost 3 bases, and 6 bases stayed unmatched. There are 17 residues in the CDR3. The CDR3 is CASSLIRGTGGYNEQFF. DNA of the CDR3: TGTGCCAGCAGCTTAATCCGGGGGACAGGGGGCTACAATGAGCAGTTCTTC.

The genes are TRBV10-3 and TRBJ1-2; D not resolved. V was pared by 6 bases and J by 4 bases, with 18 bases between. The CDR3 spans 15 residues. The germline V gene has CDR1 ENHRY and CDR2 SYGVKD. Written as DNA, the CDR3 is TGTGCCATCAGACAACCCCCCGACACCGCCTATGGCTACACCTTC. Its protein product is CAIRQPPDTAYGYTF.

This chain links TRBV19 with TRBJ1-1, with TRBD1 matching over 7 bases. The CDR3 runs to 11 residues. CDR1 and CDR2 from the germline V gene are LNHDA and SQIVND (reference sequence). V trimming: 3 bases; J trimming: 10 bases; junction bases outside the gene matches: 2. The CDR3 sequence is CASSMTGPAFF. The DNA for the CDR3 is TGTGCCAGTAGTATGACAGGGCCAGCTTTCTTT. The variable domain in full, completed from reference TRBV19 and TRBJ1-1, reads DGGITQSPKYLFRKEGQNVTLSCEQNLNHDAMYWYRQDPGQGLRLIYYSQIVNDFQKGDIAEGYSVSREKKESFPLTVTSAQKNPTAFYLCASSMTGPAFFGQGTRLTVV.

CDR3 protein: CASGKLAGNLNEQFF. The CDR3 DNA reads TGTGCCAGCGGAAAACTAGCGGGGAACCTCAATGAGCAGTTCTTC. The gene calls are TRBV2 and TRBJ2-1; 10 bases line up with TRBD2. This CDR3 has 15 residues. In germline, CDR1 is SNHLY, CDR2 FYNNEI. V gave up 8 bases and J gave up 6 bases; unmatched junction bases: 10.

The chain employs TRBV5-1 and TRBJ2-7, with a tentative D call TRBD2 (6 bases). Germline CDR1 reads SGHRS; CDR2 reads YFSETQ. The germline V and J ends were trimmed by 0 bases and 5 bases, with 12 bases remaining between them. The CDR3 has 14 residues. The CDR3 sequence is CASSLGQGGDEQYF. CDR3 DNA sequence: TGCGCCAGCAGCTTGGGCCAGGGAGGCGACGAGCAGTACTTC.

The chain is built from TRBV4-3 and TRBJ2-1; the match to TRBD2 covers 12 bases. Germline CDR1 is LGHNA and CDR2 is YSLEER. The V gene end was trimmed by 0 bases and the J gene end by 0 bases; junction bases not matched to a gene: 15. CDR3 length equals 22 residues. Here the CDR3 reads CASSQDLAGLAGMLSSYNEQFF. The CDR3 DNA follows: TGCGCCAGCAGCCAAGACCTCGCCGGACTAGCGGGGATGCTTAGCTCCTACAATGAGCAGTTCTTC.

The chain carries TRBV11-2 and TRBJ2-7; tentatively, D is TRBD2 (5 bases). Germline values: CDR1 SGHAT, CDR2 FQNNGV. The CDR3 loop spans 14 amino acids. Trimming cost V 3 bases and J 4 bases, with 13 bases left between them. The CDR3 here is CASSFLGKVYEQYF. CDR3 coding DNA: TGTGCCAGCAGCTTCCTCGGGAAGGTGTACGAGCAGTACTTC.

The V gene is TRBV28, the J gene TRBJ2-1; 8 positions agree with TRBD2. The CDR3 sequence is 15 residues long. Germline trimming cut 3 bases from V and 4 bases from J; bases unmatched to any gene: 5. Germline V gene sequence: CDR1 MDHEN, CDR2 SYDVKM. CDR3 residues: CASSLASGHYNEQFF. CDR3 in DNA: TGTGCCAGCAGTTTGGCTAGCGGGCATTACAATGAGCAGTTCTTC.

V gene TRBV6-1 combines with J gene TRBJ1-2, with 7 nucleotides matching TRBD1. Per the germline V gene, CDR1 is MNHNS and CDR2 is SASEGT. CDR3 length equals 13 residues. Unmatched junction bases numbered 5, after V lost 6 bases and J lost 4 bases. The CDR3 is CASRGDSIYGYTF. The CDR3 DNA is TGTGCCAGCAGGGGGGACAGCATCTATGGCTACACCTTC.

The CDR3 sequence: CASSYRGRAYEQYF. For the CDR3, the DNA is TGTGCCAGCAGTTACAGGGGAAGGGCCTACGAGCAGTACTTC. The genes are TRBV6-5 and TRBJ2-5, with a weak D call TRBD1 (5 bases). The J call may be wrong; the DNA end is better matched by TRBJ2-7. The CDR3 runs 14 residues. Germline values: CDR1 MNHEY, CDR2 SVGAGI.

V is TRBV19 and J is TRBJ2-3; D uncertain. The CDR3 runs 13 residues. V gave up 5 bases and J gave up 2 bases, with 8 bases separating them. Germline V gene sequence: CDR1 LNHDA, CDR2 SQIVND (reference sequence). The CDR3 sequence is CASSGYYTDTQYF. In nucleotides, the CDR3 is TGTGCCAGTAGTGGATACTACACAGATACGCAGTATTTT. The full variable domain, with the rest looked up from reference TRBV19 and TRBJ2-3, is DGGITQSPKYLFRKEGQNVTLSCEQNLNHDAMYWYRQDPGQGLRLIYYSQIVNDFQKGDIAEGYSVSREKKESFPLTVTSAQKNPTAFYLCASSGYYTDTQYFGPGTRLTVL.

The table lists this clone with a count of one. The chain joins TRBV11-3 to TRBJ2-7, with D possibly matching TRBD2 (5 bases). Germline assignment: CDR1 SGHNT and CDR2 YENEEA. CDR3 length: 12 amino acids. V dropped 1 base and J dropped 7 bases, with 8 bases sitting between them. CDR3 region: CASSLAIAEQYF. In DNA form, the CDR3 reads TGTGCCAGCAGCTTAGCTATAGCGGAGCAGTACTTC. The whole variable domain, filled in from reference TRBV11-3 and TRBJ2-7, reads EAGVVQSPRYKIIEKKQPVAFWCNPISGHNTLYWYLQNLGQGPELLIRYENEEAVDDSQLPKDRFSAERLKGVDSTLKIQPAELGDSAVYLCASSLAIAEQYFGPGTRLTVT.

The gene calls are TRBV6-1 and TRBJ2-7, with 7 bases aligning to TRBD1. The CDR3 extends over 13 amino acids. The germline CDR1 and CDR2 sequences are MNHNS and SASEGT. J lost 2 bases, V lost 3 bases, and 1 base had no gene match. The CDR3 loop reads CASSERGPYEQYF. The DNA of the CDR3 is TGTGCCAGCAGTGAGAGGGGGCCCTACGAGCAGTACTTC.

The rearrangement uses TRBV5-5 and TRBJ2-7, with a tentative D call TRBD1 (6 bases). Trimming stripped 2 bases from V and 2 bases from J, with 11 bases between. The CDR3 contains 14 residues. Germline lookup yields CDR1 SGHKS and CDR2 YYEKEE (reference sequence). The CDR3 DNA follows: TGTGCCAGCAGCTTTGACAGGAGTGCCTACGAGCAGTACTTC. Protein: CASSFDRSAYEQYF.

The chain links TRBV4-1 to TRBJ2-3; no firm D call. CDR3 length equals 13 residues. V was pared by 1 base and J by 4 bases, with 6 bases between. CDR1 and CDR2 (germline): MGHRA, YSYEKL. The DNA of the CDR3 is TGCGCCAGCAGCCAAGTGGGCGCAGATACGCAGTATTTT. Protein product: CASSQVGADTQYF.

This chain connects TRBV18 to TRBJ2-5, with TRBD1 matching 9 bases. V dropped 2 bases and J dropped 3; count of bases not matched to a gene: 4. This CDR3 has 15 residues. Germline CDR1 and CDR2: KGHSH and LQKENI. CDR3 region: CASSPETGGEETQYF. The CDR3 DNA is TGTGCCAGCTCACCAGAAACAGGGGGCGAAGAGACCCAGTACTTC.

The V gene is TRBV7-9, the J gene TRBJ2-3; 10 bases map to TRBD2. The CDR3 sequence is 16 residues long. Looked up from germline, CDR1 is SEHNR and CDR2 is FQNEAQ (reference sequence). V was clipped by 0 bases and J by 2 bases; unmatched bases: 2. DNA for the CDR3: TGTGCCAGCAGCTTAGCGAGCGGGGGGGACACAGATACGCAGTATTTT. Protein: CASSLASGGDTDTQYF.